This T cell receptor beta chain was found in a study of molecular identifiers for immune sequencing clone quantification. The authors sorted naive CD8 T cells as CD8+CD4-CCR7+CD45RA+. Per the germline V gene, CDR1 is MNHEY and CDR2 is SVGAGI. The CDR3 is made up of 14 amino acids. TCRdb independently ran MiXCR on the PCR reads; one entry per CDR3 protein. This sample has tens of thousands of distinct CDR3 sequences, with roughly 18% found just once. Regarding this clonotype: Since a much larger clone is just one base distant, this may be a read error.

Sequenced input: naive CD8+ T cells from blood, with Jurkat cell RNA spiked in. Subset noted: FACS-sorted CD8+CD4-CCR7+CD45RA+ naive T cells. The origin of this receptor is a human donor in good health. Some libraries in this study had Jurkat cell RNA spiked in. The chain couples TRBV6-5 to TRBJ1-1; TRBD1 might be the D (6 bases). Written as DNA, the CDR3 is TGTGCCAGCAGTACACAGGGTTGGGGCACTGAAGCTTCCTTT. This sequence encodes CASSTQGWGTEASF.